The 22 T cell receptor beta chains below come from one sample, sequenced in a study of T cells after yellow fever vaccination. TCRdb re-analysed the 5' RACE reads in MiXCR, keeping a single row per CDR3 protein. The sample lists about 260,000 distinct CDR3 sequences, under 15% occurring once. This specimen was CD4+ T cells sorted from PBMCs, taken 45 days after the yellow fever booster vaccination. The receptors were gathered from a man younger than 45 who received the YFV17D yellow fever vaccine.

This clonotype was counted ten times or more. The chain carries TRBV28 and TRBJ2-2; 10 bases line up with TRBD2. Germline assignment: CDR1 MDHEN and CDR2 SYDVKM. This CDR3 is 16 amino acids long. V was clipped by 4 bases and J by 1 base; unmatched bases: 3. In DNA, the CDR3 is TGTGCCAGCAGTTATAGCGGGAGGAAGAACACCGGGGAGCTGTTTTTT. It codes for CASSYSGRKNTGELFF.

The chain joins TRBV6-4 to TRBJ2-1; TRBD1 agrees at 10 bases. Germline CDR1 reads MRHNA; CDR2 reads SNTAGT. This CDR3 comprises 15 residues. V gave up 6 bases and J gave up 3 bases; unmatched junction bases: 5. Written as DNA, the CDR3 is TGTGCCAGCAGCCCGGGACAGGGGCTCTACAATGAGCAGTTCTTC. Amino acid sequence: CASSPGQGLYNEQFF.

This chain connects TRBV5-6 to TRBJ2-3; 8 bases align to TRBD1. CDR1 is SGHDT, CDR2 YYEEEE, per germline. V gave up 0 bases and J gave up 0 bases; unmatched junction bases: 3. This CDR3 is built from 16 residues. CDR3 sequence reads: CASSLEGQGSTDTQYF. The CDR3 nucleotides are TGTGCCAGCAGCTTGGAAGGACAGGGAAGCACAGATACGCAGTATTTT.

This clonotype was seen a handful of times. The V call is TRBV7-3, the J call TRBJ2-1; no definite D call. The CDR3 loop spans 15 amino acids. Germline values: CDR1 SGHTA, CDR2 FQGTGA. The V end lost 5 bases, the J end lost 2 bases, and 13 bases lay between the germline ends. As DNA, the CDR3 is TGTGCCAGCAGCCGTAGTAATGGTCCCTACAATGAGCAGTTCTTC. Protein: CASSRSNGPYNEQFF.

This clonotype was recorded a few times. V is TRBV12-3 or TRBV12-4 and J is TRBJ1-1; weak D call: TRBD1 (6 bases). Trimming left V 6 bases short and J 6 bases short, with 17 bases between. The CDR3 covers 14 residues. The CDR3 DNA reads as TGTGCCAGCAGGATACAGGGTCTGCTCTCTGAAGCTTTCTTT. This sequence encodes CASRIQGLLSEAFF.

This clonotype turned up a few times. DNA of the CDR3: TGTGCCAGCTCACCAGGGGGACAATTCACAGATACGCAGTATTTT. Its translation is CASSPGGQFTDTQYF. V usage is TRBV18 and J usage is TRBJ2-3; possibly TRBD1 for D (6 bases). Germline V CDR1 and CDR2: KGHSH, LQKENI. The ends were cut back, 2 bases at V and 2 bases at J, with 11 bases in the middle. This CDR3 has 15 residues.

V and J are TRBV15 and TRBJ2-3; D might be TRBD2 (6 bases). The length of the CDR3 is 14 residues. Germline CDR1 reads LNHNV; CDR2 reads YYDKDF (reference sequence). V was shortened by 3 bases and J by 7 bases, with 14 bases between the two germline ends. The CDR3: CATSRRGPKNTQYF. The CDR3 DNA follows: TGTGCCACCAGCAGGCGGGGTCCAAAAAATACGCAGTATTTT.

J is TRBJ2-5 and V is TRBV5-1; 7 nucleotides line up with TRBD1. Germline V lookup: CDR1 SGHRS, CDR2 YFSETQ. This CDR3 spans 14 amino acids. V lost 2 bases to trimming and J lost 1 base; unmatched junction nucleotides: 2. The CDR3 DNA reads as TGCGCCAGCAGCTTCCAGGGGGTCCAAGAGACCCAGTACTTC. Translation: CASSFQGVQETQYF. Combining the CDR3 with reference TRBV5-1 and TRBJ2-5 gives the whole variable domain KAGVTQTPRYLIKTRGQQVTLSCSPISGHRSVSWYQQTPGQGLQFLFEYFSETQRNKGNFPGRFSGRQFSNSRSEMNVSTLELGDSALYLCASSFQGVQETQYFGPGTRLLVL.

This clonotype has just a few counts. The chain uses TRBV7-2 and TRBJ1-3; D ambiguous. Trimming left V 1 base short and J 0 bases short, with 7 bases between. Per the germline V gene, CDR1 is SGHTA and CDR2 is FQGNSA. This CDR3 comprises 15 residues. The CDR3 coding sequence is TGTGCCAGCAGCTTAGTTGCGGGCTCTGGAAACACCATATATTTT. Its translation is CASSLVAGSGNTIYF.

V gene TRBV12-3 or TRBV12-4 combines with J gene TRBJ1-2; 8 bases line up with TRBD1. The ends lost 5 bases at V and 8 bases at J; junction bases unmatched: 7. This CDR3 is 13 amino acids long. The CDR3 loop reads CASSTQGVGGYTF. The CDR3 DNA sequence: TGTGCCAGCAGTACACAGGGGGTTGGAGGCTACACCTTC.

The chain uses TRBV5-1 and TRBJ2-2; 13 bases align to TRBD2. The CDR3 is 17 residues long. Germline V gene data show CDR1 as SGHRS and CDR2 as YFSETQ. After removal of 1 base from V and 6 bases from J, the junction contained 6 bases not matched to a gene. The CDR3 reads CASSLTSGRALAGELFF. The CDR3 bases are TGCGCCAGCAGCTTGACTAGCGGGAGGGCCCTGGCCGGGGAGCTGTTTTTT.

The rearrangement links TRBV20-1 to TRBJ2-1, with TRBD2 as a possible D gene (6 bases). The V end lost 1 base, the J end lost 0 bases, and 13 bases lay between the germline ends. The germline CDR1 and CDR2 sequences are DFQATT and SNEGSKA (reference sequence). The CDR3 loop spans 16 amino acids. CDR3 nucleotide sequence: TGCAGTGCTAGAGGCCGCCAGCGGGTCTCCTACAATGAGCAGTTCTTC. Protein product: CSARGRQRVSYNEQFF.

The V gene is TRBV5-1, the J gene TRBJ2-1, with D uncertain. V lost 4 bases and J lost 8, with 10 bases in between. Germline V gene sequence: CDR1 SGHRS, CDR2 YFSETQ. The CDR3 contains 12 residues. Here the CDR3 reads CASSLKGYEQFF. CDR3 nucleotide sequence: TGCGCCAGCAGCCTAAAGGGCTATGAGCAGTTCTTC.

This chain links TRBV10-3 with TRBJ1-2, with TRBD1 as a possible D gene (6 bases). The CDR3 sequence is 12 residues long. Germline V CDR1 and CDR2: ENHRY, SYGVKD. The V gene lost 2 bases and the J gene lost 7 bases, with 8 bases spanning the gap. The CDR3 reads CAISEGGLGYTF. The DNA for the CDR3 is TGTGCCATCAGTGAGGGGGGGCTTGGCTACACCTTC.

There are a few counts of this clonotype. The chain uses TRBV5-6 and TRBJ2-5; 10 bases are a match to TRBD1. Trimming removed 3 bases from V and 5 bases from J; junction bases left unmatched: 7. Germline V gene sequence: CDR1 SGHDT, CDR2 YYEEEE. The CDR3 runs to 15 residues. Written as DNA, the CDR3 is TGTGCCAGCAGCTACCTCGGGACAGGGGCCGAGACCCAGTACTTC. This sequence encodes CASSYLGTGAETQYF. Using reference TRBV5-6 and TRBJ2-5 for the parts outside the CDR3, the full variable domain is DAGVTQSPTHLIKTRGQQVTLRCSPKSGHDTVSWYQQALGQGPQFIFQYYEEEERQRGNFPDRFSGHQFPNYSSELNVNALLLGDSALYLCASSYLGTGAETQYFGPGTRLLVL.

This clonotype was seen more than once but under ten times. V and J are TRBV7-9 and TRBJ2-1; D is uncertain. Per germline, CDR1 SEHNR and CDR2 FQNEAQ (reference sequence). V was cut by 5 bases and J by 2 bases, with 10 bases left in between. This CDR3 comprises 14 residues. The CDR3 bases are TGTGCCAGCAGCCCCCGGGCACCCTACAATGAGCAGTTCTTC. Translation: CASSPRAPYNEQFF.

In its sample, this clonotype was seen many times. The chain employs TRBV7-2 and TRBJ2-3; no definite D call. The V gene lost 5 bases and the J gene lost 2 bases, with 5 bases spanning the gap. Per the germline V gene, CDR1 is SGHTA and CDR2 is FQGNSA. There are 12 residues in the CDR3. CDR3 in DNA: TGTGCCAGCAGCCTACCCACAGATACGCAGTATTTT. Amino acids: CASSLPTDTQYF.

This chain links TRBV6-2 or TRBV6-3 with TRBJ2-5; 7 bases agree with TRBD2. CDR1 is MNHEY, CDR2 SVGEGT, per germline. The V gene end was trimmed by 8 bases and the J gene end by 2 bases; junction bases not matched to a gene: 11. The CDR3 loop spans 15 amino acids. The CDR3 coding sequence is TGTGCCAGCTCCTGGGGTCGCGGGAGTCAAGAGACCCAGTACTTC. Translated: CASSWGRGSQETQYF.

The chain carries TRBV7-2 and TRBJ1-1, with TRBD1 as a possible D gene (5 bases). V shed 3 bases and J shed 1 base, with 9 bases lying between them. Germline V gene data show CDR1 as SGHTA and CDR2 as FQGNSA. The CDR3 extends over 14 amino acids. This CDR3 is CASSFRQQNTEAFF. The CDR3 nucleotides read TGTGCCAGCAGCTTTCGACAGCAGAACACTGAAGCTTTCTTT.

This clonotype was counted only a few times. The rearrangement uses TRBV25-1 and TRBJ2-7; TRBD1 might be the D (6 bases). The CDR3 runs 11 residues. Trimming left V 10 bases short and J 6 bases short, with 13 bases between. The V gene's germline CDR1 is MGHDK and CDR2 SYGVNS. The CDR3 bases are TGTGCCACCCTACAGGGCTTCGAGCAGTACTTC. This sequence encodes CATLQGFEQYF.

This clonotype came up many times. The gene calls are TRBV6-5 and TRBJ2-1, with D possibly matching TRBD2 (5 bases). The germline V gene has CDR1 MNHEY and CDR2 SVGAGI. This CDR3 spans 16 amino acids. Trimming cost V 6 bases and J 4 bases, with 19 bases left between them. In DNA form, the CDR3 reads TGTGCCAGCAGATCCTCGCAGGCCGGGAAATACAATGAGCAGTTCTTC. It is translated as CASRSSQAGKYNEQFF.

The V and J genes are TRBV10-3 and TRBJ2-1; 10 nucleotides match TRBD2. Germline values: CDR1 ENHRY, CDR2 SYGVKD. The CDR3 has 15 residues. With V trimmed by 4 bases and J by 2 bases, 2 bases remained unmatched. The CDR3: CAISVGTSAYNEQFF. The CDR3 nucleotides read TGTGCCATCAGTGTTGGGACTAGCGCCTACAATGAGCAGTTCTTC.